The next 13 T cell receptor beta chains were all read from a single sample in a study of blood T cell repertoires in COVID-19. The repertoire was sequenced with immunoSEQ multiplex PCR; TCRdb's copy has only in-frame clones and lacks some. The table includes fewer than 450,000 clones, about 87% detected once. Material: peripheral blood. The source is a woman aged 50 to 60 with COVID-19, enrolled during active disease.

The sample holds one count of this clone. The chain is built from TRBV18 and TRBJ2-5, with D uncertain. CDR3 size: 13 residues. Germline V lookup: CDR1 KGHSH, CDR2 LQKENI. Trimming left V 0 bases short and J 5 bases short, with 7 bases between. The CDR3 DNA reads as TGTGCCAGCTCACCACCGTTTTCGGAGACCCAGTACTTC. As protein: CASSPPFSETQYF.

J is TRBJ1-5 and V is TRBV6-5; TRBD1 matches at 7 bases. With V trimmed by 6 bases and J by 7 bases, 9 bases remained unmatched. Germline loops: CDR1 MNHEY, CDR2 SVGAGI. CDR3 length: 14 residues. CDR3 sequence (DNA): TGTGCCAGCAGCCGGGACAGCGGTCAACAGCCCCAGCATTTT. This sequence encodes CASSRDSGQQPQHF.

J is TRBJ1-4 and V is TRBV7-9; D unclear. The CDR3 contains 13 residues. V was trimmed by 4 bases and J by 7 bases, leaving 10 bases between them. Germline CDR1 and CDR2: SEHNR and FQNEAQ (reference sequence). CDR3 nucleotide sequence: TGTGCCAGCAGCTCCACGGGGAGTGAAAAACTGTTTTTT. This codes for CASSSTGSEKLFF.

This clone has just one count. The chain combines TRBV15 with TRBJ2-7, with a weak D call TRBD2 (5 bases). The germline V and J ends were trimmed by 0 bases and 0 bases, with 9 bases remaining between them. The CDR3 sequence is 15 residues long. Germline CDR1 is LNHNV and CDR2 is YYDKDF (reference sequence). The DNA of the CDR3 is TGTGCCACCAGCAGAGATCAAGGGAGCTCCTACGAGCAGTACTTC. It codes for CATSRDQGSSYEQYF.

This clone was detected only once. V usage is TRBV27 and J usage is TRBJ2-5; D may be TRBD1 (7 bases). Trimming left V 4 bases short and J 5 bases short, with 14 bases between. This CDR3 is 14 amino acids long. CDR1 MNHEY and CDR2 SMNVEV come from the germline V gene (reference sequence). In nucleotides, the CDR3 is TGTGCCAGCAGTTCTGACAGGGCGGGGGAGACCCAGTACTTC. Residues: CASSSDRAGETQYF.

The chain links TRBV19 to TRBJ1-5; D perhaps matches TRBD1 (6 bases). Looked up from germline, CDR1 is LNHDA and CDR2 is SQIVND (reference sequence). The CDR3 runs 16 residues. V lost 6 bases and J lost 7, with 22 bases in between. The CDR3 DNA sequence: TGTGCCAGTAGATTGGGGGGGCGCGACCAGGGGCAGCCCCAGCATTTT. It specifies CASRLGGRDQGQPQHF.

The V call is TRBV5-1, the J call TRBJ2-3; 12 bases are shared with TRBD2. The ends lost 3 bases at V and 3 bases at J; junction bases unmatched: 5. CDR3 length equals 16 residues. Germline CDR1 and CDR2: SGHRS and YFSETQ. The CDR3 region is CASSSQTSGGTDTQYF. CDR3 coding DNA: TGCGCCAGCAGCTCGCAGACTAGCGGGGGAACAGATACGCAGTATTTT.

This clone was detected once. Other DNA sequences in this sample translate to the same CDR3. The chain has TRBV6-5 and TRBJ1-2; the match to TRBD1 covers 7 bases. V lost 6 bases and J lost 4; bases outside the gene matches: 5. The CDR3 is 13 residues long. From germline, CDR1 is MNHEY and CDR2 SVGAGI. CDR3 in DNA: TGTGCCAGCAGGCGGACAGGCGGCTATGGCTACACCTTC. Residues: CASRRTGGYGYTF.

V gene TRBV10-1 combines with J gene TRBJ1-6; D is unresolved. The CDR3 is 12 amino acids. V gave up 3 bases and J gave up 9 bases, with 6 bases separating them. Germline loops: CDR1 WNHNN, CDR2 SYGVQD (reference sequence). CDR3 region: CASSEEGSPLHF. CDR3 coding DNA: TGCGCCAGCAGTGAAGAGGGTTCACCCCTCCACTTT.

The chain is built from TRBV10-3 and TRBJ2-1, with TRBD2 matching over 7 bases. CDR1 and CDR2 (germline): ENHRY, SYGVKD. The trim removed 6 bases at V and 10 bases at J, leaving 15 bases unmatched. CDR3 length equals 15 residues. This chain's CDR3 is CAISVPGLPTAEQFF. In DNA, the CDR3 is TGTGCCATCAGCGTCCCGGGACTACCCACCGCCGAGCAGTTCTTC.

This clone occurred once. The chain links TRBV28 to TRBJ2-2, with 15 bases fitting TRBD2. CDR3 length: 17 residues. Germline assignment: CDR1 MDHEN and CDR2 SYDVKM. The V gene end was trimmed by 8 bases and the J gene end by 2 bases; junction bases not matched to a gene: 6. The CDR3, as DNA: TGTGCCAGCGGGGGACTAGCGGGGGGTTCCAACACCGGGGAGCTGTTTTTT. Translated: CASGGLAGGSNTGELFF.

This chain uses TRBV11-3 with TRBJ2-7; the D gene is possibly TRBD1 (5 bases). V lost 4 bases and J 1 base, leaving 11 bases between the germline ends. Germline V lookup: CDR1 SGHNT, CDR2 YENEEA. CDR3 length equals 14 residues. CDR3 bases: TGTGCCAGCAGCTCCACAGGAAGATCCTACGAGCAGTACTTC. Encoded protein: CASSSTGRSYEQYF.

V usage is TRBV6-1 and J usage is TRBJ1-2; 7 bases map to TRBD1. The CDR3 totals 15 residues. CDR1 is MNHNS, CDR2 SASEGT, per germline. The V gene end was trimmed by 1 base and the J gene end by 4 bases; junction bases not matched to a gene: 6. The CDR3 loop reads CASSEDRQGAYGYTF. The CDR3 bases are TGTGCCAGCAGTGAAGATCGACAGGGAGCCTATGGCTACACCTTC.